This record covers a single T cell receptor beta chain. V trimming: 5 bases; J trimming: 8 bases; junction bases outside the gene matches: 16. This CDR3 is 17 amino acids long. In germline, CDR1 is LNHDA, CDR2 SQIVND (reference sequence). Here immunoSEQ multiplex PCR was the method, and the copy in TCRdb shows in-frame clones only, minus some. The table has about 150,000 clones, around 92% seen once. The data stem from a study of control samples from healthy donors and cancer patients. This sequence joins TRBV19 and TRBJ1-5; the match to TRBD1 covers 9 bases. The sequence was collected from a young man in good health. Sequenced material: blood. CDR3 coding DNA: TGTGCCAGTAGTCCCCCACAGGGGGCGCTTCCGTCTGAGCCCCAGCATTTT. Residues: CASSPPQGALPSEPQHF. Full variable domain (outside the CDR3, taken from reference TRBV19 and TRBJ1-5): DGGITQSPKYLFRKEGQNVTLSCEQNLNHDAMYWYRQDPGQGLRLIYYSQIVNDFQKGDIAEGYSVSREKKESFPLTVTSAQKNPTAFYLCASSPPQGALPSEPQHFGDGTRLSIL.